One sample yielded the 32 T cell receptor beta chains listed below, sequenced in a study of blood T cell repertoires in COVID-19. Libraries were prepared by immunoSEQ multiplex PCR; TCRdb keeps only in-frame clonotypes and omits some of them. Seen here are roughly 180,000 clones, approximately 85% observed once, and the top ten hold around 8%. Sequenced input: peripheral blood. The receptor source for this set is a woman aged 55-75 years with COVID-19, enrolled during active disease.

V usage is TRBV2 and J usage is TRBJ2-7; D perhaps matches TRBD2 (6 bases). V lost 4 bases, J lost 2 bases, and 12 bases lay in between. In germline, CDR1 is SNHLY, CDR2 FYNNEI. The CDR3 covers 14 residues. Here the CDR3 reads CASSGEASAYEQYF. CDR3 DNA: TGTGCCAGCAGTGGGGAGGCTAGCGCCTACGAGCAGTACTTC.

The chain has TRBV7-2 and TRBJ1-6; D not certain. CDR3 size: 13 residues. Germline values: CDR1 SGHTA, CDR2 FQGNSA. With 0 bases removed from V and 18 bases from J, the gap between germline ends came to 15 bases. The CDR3 DNA is TGTGCCAGCAGCTTAGCGACTGCAGACTCCCCCCACTTT. Amino acids: CASSLATADSPHF. The full variable domain, its missing parts supplied by reference TRBV7-2 and TRBJ1-6, is GAGVSQSPSNKVTEKGKDVELRCDPISGHTALYWYRQSLGQGLEFLIYFQGNSAPDKSGLPSDRFSAERTGGSVSTLTIQRTQQEDSAVYLCASSLATADSPHFGNGTRLTVT.

This chain uses TRBV25-1 with TRBJ1-1, with a possible D match to TRBD1 (6 bases). Germline CDR1 MGHDK, CDR2 SYGVNS. The CDR3 length is 16 residues. Trimming removed 1 base at V and 1 base at J, with 13 bases between. DNA for the CDR3: TGTGCCAGCAGTGAATCGGGGGGCTCGGGGAACACTGAAGCTTTCTTT. Translating gives CASSESGGSGNTEAFF.

V usage is TRBV6-6 and J usage is TRBJ1-5; D is unclear. The V gene's germline CDR1 is MNHNY and CDR2 SVGAGI (reference sequence). The CDR3 is 12 residues long. Trimming removed 7 bases at V and 9 bases at J, with 13 bases between. CDR3: CASTTFNGPQHF. CDR3 nucleotide sequence: TGTGCCAGCACAACCTTCAACGGGCCCCAGCATTTT.

The V call is TRBV10-3, the J call TRBJ2-1; 7 bases match TRBD1. CDR1 is ENHRY and CDR2 is SYGVKD in the germline V gene. The CDR3 covers 14 residues. Losses at the gene ends were 0 bases for V and 6 bases for J; bases not matched to a gene: 2. The CDR3 here is CAISESEGANEQFF. The CDR3 DNA reads TGTGCCATCAGTGAGTCCGAGGGGGCCAATGAGCAGTTCTTC.

This chain uses TRBV28 with TRBJ2-2; 10 nucleotides line up with TRBD1. From germline, CDR1 is MDHEN and CDR2 SYDVKM. CDR3 length: 15 residues. V trimming: 6 bases; J trimming: 2 bases; junction bases outside the gene matches: 3. The CDR3 loop is CASRPTGGNTGELFF. In nucleotides, the CDR3 is TGTGCCAGCAGACCGACAGGGGGCAACACCGGGGAGCTGTTTTTT.

The rearrangement joins TRBV20-1 to TRBJ1-2; D is unresolved. The V and J ends lost 3 bases and 2 bases respectively, with 4 bases between them. The CDR3 consists of 11 residues. From germline, CDR1 is DFQATT and CDR2 SNEGSKA (reference sequence). The CDR3 coding sequence is TGCAGTGCTAGCCCGAACTATGGCTACACCTTC. This translates into CSASPNYGYTF.

The chain has TRBV3-1 (or the pseudogene TRBV3-2) and TRBJ1-1; no clear D gene. Germline CDR1 is LGHDT and CDR2 is YNNKEL (reference sequence). The ends were cut back, 4 bases at V and 1 base at J, with 19 bases in the middle. This CDR3 is built from 17 residues. The CDR3 nucleotides are TGTGCCAGCAGCCCCCTCGGTTTTGGGCGGGAGAACACTGAAGCTTTCTTT. The encoded protein is CASSPLGFGRENTEAFF.

The chain couples TRBV24-1 to TRBJ1-2; D is undetermined. V was shortened by 3 bases and J by 4 bases, with 8 bases between the two germline ends. The germline CDR1 and CDR2 sequences are KGHDR and SFDVKD. The CDR3 loop spans 13 amino acids. CDR3 sequence (DNA): TGTGCCACCAGTGATCAAGTGAGCTATGGCTACACCTTC. It specifies CATSDQVSYGYTF.

The chain links TRBV7-6 to TRBJ2-1; 9 nucleotides align to TRBD2. Trimming at V came to 4 bases and at J to 4 bases, leaving 11 bases not matched to a gene. This CDR3 comprises 17 residues. Germline V gene sequence: CDR1 SGHVS, CDR2 FNYEAQ. For the CDR3, the DNA is TGTGCCAGCAGCTCCGACCCACCGAGCGGGGGGTACAATGAGCAGTTCTTC. Amino acid sequence: CASSSDPPSGGYNEQFF.

The J gene is TRBJ2-3, the V gene TRBV19, with 12 bases identical to TRBD2. With 3 bases clipped from V and 4 bases from J, the junction kept 5 bases outside the gene matches. This CDR3 spans 16 amino acids. Germline values: CDR1 LNHDA, CDR2 SQIVND (reference sequence). CDR3 region: CASSMRLAGAADTQYF. The CDR3 coding sequence is TGTGCCAGTAGTATGCGACTAGCGGGAGCCGCAGATACGCAGTATTTT.

The rearrangement uses TRBV9 and TRBJ2-2; perhaps TRBD1 as D (6 bases). Per germline, CDR1 SGDLS and CDR2 YYNGEE. The CDR3 consists of 16 residues. V lost 5 bases and J 1 base, leaving 15 bases between the germline ends. The CDR3 reads CASSSRGHENTGELFF. The DNA for the CDR3 is TGTGCCAGCAGTTCAAGGGGACACGAGAACACCGGGGAGCTGTTTTTT.

The chain has TRBV7-6 and TRBJ2-7; 10 bases are shared with TRBD1. This CDR3 is built from 15 residues. In germline, CDR1 is SGHVS, CDR2 FNYEAQ. After removal of 4 bases from V and 1 base from J, the junction contained 4 bases not matched to a gene. Written as DNA, the CDR3 is TGTGCCAGCAGCTCGTGGGGACAGGGGTCCTACGAGCAGTACTTC. Protein: CASSSWGQGSYEQYF.

The chain links TRBV5-4 to TRBJ1-1; 9 nucleotides match TRBD1. Germline V gene sequence: CDR1 SGHNT, CDR2 YYREEE (reference sequence). The V gene end was trimmed by 0 bases and the J gene end by 10 bases; junction bases not matched to a gene: 10. The CDR3 length is 15 residues. CDR3: CASSLEGGTGSVAFF. CDR3 coding DNA: TGTGCCAGCAGCTTGGAAGGCGGGACAGGGAGTGTAGCTTTCTTT.

The gene calls are TRBV2 and TRBJ2-1; maybe TRBD2 (6 bases). Germline V gene data show CDR1 as SNHLY and CDR2 as FYNNEI. CDR3 length: 17 residues. V gave up 7 bases and J gave up 0 bases, with 19 bases separating them. CDR3 loop: CASNGGVEGRSYNEQFF. The CDR3 DNA reads as TGTGCCAGCAACGGGGGAGTGGAAGGCCGCTCCTACAATGAGCAGTTCTTC.

The genes are TRBV10-3 and TRBJ2-5; TRBD1 is a possible D gene (7 bases). Per the germline V gene, CDR1 is ENHRY and CDR2 is SYGVKD. The V and J ends lost 3 bases and 5 bases respectively, with 10 bases between them. The CDR3 consists of 13 residues. CDR3 sequence: CAISDSGGETQYF. CDR3 bases: TGTGCCATCAGTGATTCAGGGGGGGAGACCCAGTACTTC.

V gene TRBV18 combines with J gene TRBJ1-2; 8 bases match TRBD1. Trimming took 2 bases from V and 0 from J; bases not matched to a gene: 5. The CDR3 loop spans 16 amino acids. Germline lookup yields CDR1 KGHSH and CDR2 LQKENI. Here the CDR3 reads CASSPVGQGANYGYTF. DNA of the CDR3: TGTGCCAGCTCACCAGTAGGACAGGGAGCTAACTATGGCTACACCTTC.

This CDR3 is CAQLSTGDGNQPQHF. CDR3 nucleotide sequence: TGTGCCCAACTATCGACGGGGGATGGCAATCAGCCCCAGCATTTT. The V call is TRBV13, the J call TRBJ1-5; maybe TRBD1 (5 bases). The CDR3 runs to 15 residues. CDR1 is PRHDT and CDR2 is FYEKMQ in the germline V gene (reference sequence). Between the trimmed V and J ends, which lost 11 bases and 2 bases, there was a span of 19 bases. Supplemented by reference TRBV13 and TRBJ1-5, the full variable domain reads AAGVIQSPRHLIKEKRETATLKCYPIPRHDTVYWYQQGPGQDPQFLISFYEKMQSDKGSIPDRFSAQQFSDYHSELNMSSLELGDSALYFCAQLSTGDGNQPQHFGDGTRLSIL.

This chain uses TRBV27 with TRBJ2-7; 7 nucleotides match TRBD1. Germline V gene data show CDR1 as MNHEY and CDR2 as SMNVEV (reference sequence). This CDR3 comprises 13 residues. Losses at the gene ends were 7 bases for V and 2 bases for J; bases not matched to a gene: 5. CDR3 sequence (DNA): TGTGCCAGCATTGGCAGGGGGACCTACGAGCAGTACTTC. It translates to CASIGRGTYEQYF.

This clone was detected only once. The chain couples TRBV7-9 to TRBJ1-4, with D possibly matching TRBD1 (5 bases). CDR3 size: 13 residues. Trimming removed 10 bases at V and 3 bases at J, with 12 bases between. CDR1 is SEHNR, CDR2 FQNEAQ, per germline (reference sequence). The CDR3 loop is CATSGTSNEKLFF. The DNA of the CDR3 is TGTGCCACCTCCGGGACTTCTAATGAAAAACTGTTTTTT.

Comment on this clone: Relative to the germline gene, one junction end is altered; a read error may explain this. The rearrangement uses TRBV7-7 and TRBJ1-1; 7 nucleotides line up with TRBD1. Germline loops: CDR1 SSHAT, CDR2 FNYEAQ (reference sequence). The CDR3 runs to 16 residues. The CDR3 DNA sequence: TGTGCTAGCAGCTTGCTGTCTGACAGGGAGAACACTGAAGCTTTCTTT. Residues: CASSLLSDRENTEAFF. Using reference TRBV7-7 and TRBJ1-1 for the parts outside the CDR3, the full variable domain is GAGVSQSPRYKVTKRGQDVTLRCDPISSHATLYWYQQALGQGPEFLTYFNYEAQPDKSGLPSDRFSAERPEGSISTLTIQRTEQRDSAMYRCASSLLSDRENTEAFFGQGTRLTVV.

The rearrangement links TRBV2 to TRBJ2-7; 7 bases are a match to TRBD2. After removal of 4 bases from V and 3 bases from J, the junction contained 6 bases not matched to a gene. The V gene's germline CDR1 is SNHLY and CDR2 FYNNEI. This CDR3 comprises 14 residues. The CDR3 bases are TGTGCCAGCAGTGGTGAAACGGGAGGCTACGAGCAGTACTTC. Protein: CASSGETGGYEQYF.

The V gene is TRBV10-2, the J gene TRBJ2-7, with a tentative D call TRBD1 (5 bases). Germline lookup yields CDR1 WSHSY and CDR2 SAAADI. This CDR3 is built from 15 residues. V lost 1 base and J 2 bases, leaving 12 bases between the germline ends. CDR3 nucleotide sequence: TGCGCCAGCAGTGAGTTGGGGCAGGGCGCCTACGAGCAGTACTTC. Protein: CASSELGQGAYEQYF.

In its sample, this clone was seen once. Sequence at one end of the junction differs from germline and may be a read error. The CDR3 is CSAPYSGGRHF. For the CDR3, the DNA is TGCAGTGCCCCTTATTCGGGAGGGAGGCACTTC. The chain carries TRBV20-1 and TRBJ2-4; TRBD2 matches 8 bases. There are 11 residues in the CDR3. Germline CDR1 reads DFQATT; CDR2 reads SNEGSKA (reference sequence).

The chain uses TRBV9 and TRBJ1-6; 11 bases are a match to TRBD1. The CDR3 runs 16 residues. J gave up 9 bases and V 4 bases, and 9 bases lay outside the gene matches. Germline V lookup: CDR1 SGDLS, CDR2 YYNGEE. The CDR3 spells CASSPRGQGEGSPLHF. The CDR3 DNA is TGTGCCAGCAGCCCTAGGGGACAGGGGGAAGGTTCACCCCTCCACTTT.

The genes are TRBV13 and TRBJ1-1; D gene unclear. The germline CDR1 and CDR2 sequences are PRHDT and FYEKMQ (reference sequence). Trimming took 3 bases from V and 5 from J, leaving 7 bases between them. CDR3 length: 12 amino acids. This CDR3 is CASSFGDTEAFF. As DNA, the CDR3 is TGTGCCAGCAGCTTCGGGGATACTGAAGCTTTCTTT.

The chain is built from TRBV6-1 and TRBJ2-7; TRBD1 is a possible D gene (5 bases). The CDR3 sequence is 14 residues long. With 2 bases removed from V and 2 bases from J, the gap between germline ends came to 10 bases. From germline, CDR1 is MNHNS and CDR2 SASEGT. CDR3 protein: CASSESRVPYEQYV. CDR3 nucleotide sequence: TGTGCCAGCAGTGAAAGCAGGGTCCCCTACGAGCAGTACGTC.

The rearrangement links TRBV25-1 to TRBJ1-1, with TRBD1 matching over 8 bases. This CDR3 has 17 amino acids. The J segment lost 4 bases and the V segment lost 4 bases, leaving 14 bases of the junction unmatched. Germline values: CDR1 MGHDK, CDR2 SYGVNS. This CDR3 reads CASSGYPGGGVLTEAFF. The CDR3 region has the DNA TGTGCCAGCAGTGGTTACCCAGGGGGCGGGGTCCTCACTGAAGCTTTCTTT.

CDR3: CAIGANYGYTF. The CDR3 DNA sequence: TGTGCCATAGGGGCTAACTATGGCTACACCTTC. The chain carries TRBV19 and TRBJ1-2; a possible D gene is TRBD1 (5 bases). V was pared by 10 bases and J by 0 bases, with 6 bases between. The CDR3 is 11 residues long. Germline values: CDR1 LNHDA, CDR2 SQIVND (reference sequence). Full variable domain (remainder filled in from reference TRBV19 and TRBJ1-2): DGGITQSPKYLFRKEGQNVTLSCEQNLNHDAMYWYRQDPGQGLRLIYYSQIVNDFQKGDIAEGYSVSREKKESFPLTVTSAQKNPTAFYLCAIGANYGYTFGSGTRLTVV.

The rearrangement links TRBV27 to TRBJ1-1; 11 bases fit TRBD1. The trim removed 2 bases at V and 2 bases at J, leaving 4 bases unmatched. This CDR3 has 16 residues. Germline V lookup: CDR1 MNHEY, CDR2 SMNVEV (reference sequence). CDR3 coding DNA: TGTGCCAGCAGTTTACTTAGGACAGGGGGCAACACTGAAGCTTTCTTT. Translation: CASSLLRTGGNTEAFF.

The rearrangement uses TRBV19 and TRBJ1-2; possibly TRBD1 for D (6 bases). Germline assignment: CDR1 LNHDA and CDR2 SQIVND (reference sequence). There are 14 residues in the CDR3. Trimming took 6 bases from V and 8 from J, leaving 19 bases between them. CDR3 in DNA: TGTGCCAGTAGGGCCACAGGGAGACTTTTGGGCTACACCTTC. Amino acids: CASRATGRLLGYTF. Full variable domain (rest looked up from reference TRBV19 and TRBJ1-2): DGGITQSPKYLFRKEGQNVTLSCEQNLNHDAMYWYRQDPGQGLRLIYYSQIVNDFQKGDIAEGYSVSREKKESFPLTVTSAQKNPTAFYLCASRATGRLLGYTFGSGTRLTVV.

The chain uses TRBV12-2 and TRBJ2-3; TRBD2, the table's D call, lacks a check against the DNA. TRBV12-2 is a known pseudogene. The CDR3 runs 20 residues. The CDR3 DNA reads as TGTGCAAGTCGCTTAGCTAGGGACCCGGGACTAGCAAACCACAAAGATACGCAGTATTTT. It is translated as CASRLARDPGLANHKDTQYF.